This passage covers 5 T cell receptor beta chains from one sample sequenced in a study of T cell responses to AZD1222 COVID-19 vaccine. Data came from immunoSEQ multiplex PCR; TCRdb stores just in-frame clones and leaves some out. This sample has more than 100,000 clones, with around nine tenths found just once. The sample here was peripheral blood, taken on day 0 of AZD1222 vaccination. The receptors stem from an adult in good health.

DNA for the CDR3: TGTGCCAGCAGCTTACGGGAGGGGTCGCCGGGTTCCTCCTACAATGAGCAGTTCTTC. It is translated as CASSLREGSPGSSYNEQFF. The chain combines TRBV11-2 with TRBJ2-1; 8 bases are shared with TRBD2. Trimming at V came to 2 bases and at J to 0 bases, leaving 12 bases not matched to a gene. Germline CDR1 and CDR2: SGHAT and FQNNGV. This CDR3 is built from 19 residues.

V and J are TRBV29-1 and TRBJ1-1, with 10 nucleotides matching TRBD1. The V gene's germline CDR1 is SQVTM and CDR2 ANQGSEA. The CDR3 is 13 residues long. DNA of the CDR3: TGCAGAGCCGGGACAGGGGCGAACACTGAAGCTTTCTTT. It yields the protein CRAGTGANTEAFF.

The table lists this clone with a count of one. V is TRBV30 and J is TRBJ1-4; 7 positions match TRBD1. CDR1 is GTSNPN and CDR2 is SVGIG in the germline V gene (reference sequence). This CDR3 has 14 residues. J was trimmed by 5 bases and V by 3 bases; bases with no gene match: 6. CDR3: CAWSLRQGNEKLFF. As DNA, the CDR3 is TGTGCCTGGAGCCTAAGACAGGGCAATGAAAAACTGTTTTTT.

The J gene is TRBJ2-5, the V gene TRBV11-2; 7 nucleotides align to TRBD2. The J segment lost 3 bases and the V segment lost 6 bases, leaving 7 bases of the junction unmatched. This CDR3 contains 14 residues. The germline CDR1 and CDR2 sequences are SGHAT and FQNNGV. CDR3 protein: CASSIGGGKETQYF. The CDR3, as DNA: TGTGCCAGCAGTATAGGCGGGGGTAAAGAGACCCAGTACTTC.

The V gene is TRBV5-4, the J gene TRBJ1-3; D not certain. The CDR3 totals 14 residues. Looked up from germline, CDR1 is SGHNT and CDR2 is YYREEE (reference sequence). Trimming cost V 1 base and J 4 bases, with 9 bases left between them. The chain's CDR3 is CASSLPGEGNTIYF. The DNA for the CDR3 is TGTGCCAGCAGCTTGCCGGGAGAGGGAAACACCATATATTTT.